A single T cell receptor (beta chain) is shown here with its context. Antigen specificity is unknown. Trimming stripped 0 bases from V and 4 bases from J, with 9 bases between. Germline V lookup: CDR1 MNHEY, CDR2 SVGAGI. The CDR3 totals 14 residues. The sample is drawn from a study of T cells in Graves' hyperthyroidism and ophthalmopathy. Study observations and caveats: Peripheral blood also featured most of the thyroid clonotypes expanded above 0.001.

A patient was excluded if there was uncontrolled infection, other autoimmune disease, pregnancy or lactation. The CDR3 regions of TCR beta were amplified from RNA transcripts. A set of HTBI primers served as the primers for a first-round RT-PCR of the TCR CDR3. MiXCR, run by TCRdb on the multiplex PCR reads, gives a single entry per CDR3 protein. This table has 500,000 to 800,000 distinct CDR3 sequences, over 40% appearing once. The sequenced sample consisted of peripheral blood or thyroid tissue (not recorded which). This chain joins TRBV6-5 and TRBJ1-2, with D uncertain. This clonotype was sampled from an adult man with Graves' disease, either hyperthyroidism or ophthalmopathy (not recorded which). DNA for the CDR3: TGTGCCAGCAGTTACTCGTTCGGCGGCTATGGCTACACCTTC. Its translation: CASSYSFGGYGYTF.